The rows below give T cell receptor beta chains drawn from one sample of a study of blood T cell repertoires in COVID-19. Data came from immunoSEQ multiplex PCR; TCRdb stores just in-frame clones and leaves some out. The data contain 350,000 or so clones, roughly 90% of them seen just once; the ten biggest clones take up 1%. The specimen sequenced was PBMCs or T cells enriched from blood (not recorded which). These TCRs come from a woman aged 30 to 39 who had been exposed to COVID-19. CDR3s include the opening cysteine and the closing phenylalanine or tryptophan. The D gene is left open where the match is weak. The listing skips clone size in some rows; elsewhere it reads once, few, many or a size class.

V gene: TRBV29-1
D gene: NA
J gene: TRBJ1-5
clone size: NA
CDR3 protein: CSVEQGGQPQHF
CDR3 DNA: TGCAGCGTTGAACAGGGCGGTCAGCCCCAGCATTTT

V gene: TRBV24-1
D gene: NA
J gene: TRBJ1-5
clone size: NA
CDR3 protein: CATSDSQGLNQPQHF
CDR3 DNA: TGTGCCACCAGTGACTCACAGGGTCTCAATCAGCCCCAGCATTTT

V gene: TRBV27
D gene: NA
J gene: TRBJ2-2
clone size: NA
CDR3 protein: CASSGATYGAGELFF
CDR3 DNA: TGTGCCAGCAGTGGTGCTACCTACGGGGCCGGGGAGCTGTTTTTT

V gene: TRBV6-6
D gene: TRBD2
J gene: TRBJ2-2
clone size: NA
CDR3 protein: CASTPGLAGSGELFF
CDR3 DNA: TGTGCCAGCACCCCGGGGCTAGCGGGTAGCGGGGAGCTGTTTTTT

V gene: TRBV6-5
D gene: NA
J gene: TRBJ1-1
clone size: NA
CDR3 protein: CASLQESVTEAFF
CDR3 DNA: TGTGCCAGCTTACAGGAGTCGGTCACTGAAGCTTTCTTT

V gene: TRBV28
D gene: NA
J gene: TRBJ1-2
clone size: NA
CDR3 protein: CASSLRQGMGYTF
CDR3 DNA: TGTGCCAGCAGTTTACGGCAGGGTATGGGCTACACCTTC

V gene: TRBV13
D gene: TRBD2
J gene: TRBJ2-2
clone size: NA
CDR3 protein: CASSSPEAGGVRGELFF
CDR3 DNA: TGTGCCAGCAGCTCTCCCGAAGCGGGGGGGGTCCGTGGGGAGCTGTTTTTT

V gene: TRBV19
D gene: NA
J gene: TRBJ2-7
clone size: NA
CDR3 protein: CASSIDKGRPYEQYF
CDR3 DNA: TGTGCCAGTAGTATAGATAAAGGCAGGCCCTACGAGCAGTACTTC

V gene: TRBV9
D gene: NA
J gene: TRBJ1-5
clone size: NA
CDR3 protein: CASSVGGRDNQPQHF
CDR3 DNA: TGTGCCAGCAGCGTAGGAGGGAGGGACAATCAGCCCCAGCATTTT

V gene: TRBV6-6
D gene: NA
J gene: TRBJ1-2
clone size: NA
CDR3 protein: CASSATAGYGYTF
CDR3 DNA: TGTGCCAGCAGCGCGACAGCAGGCTATGGCTACACCTTC

V gene: TRBV27
D gene: NA
J gene: TRBJ1-1
clone size: NA
CDR3 protein: CASISGGGLAFF
CDR3 DNA: TGTGCCAGCATCTCTGGGGGGGGCTTGGCTTTCTTT

V gene: TRBV27
D gene: TRBD1
J gene: TRBJ2-2
clone size: NA
CDR3 protein: CASSFIGVGGGTGELFF
CDR3 DNA: TGTGCCAGCAGTTTTATTGGGGTAGGGGGCGGGACCGGGGAGCTGTTTTTT

V gene: TRBV5-1
D gene: TRBD1
J gene: TRBJ1-1
clone size: NA
CDR3 protein: CASSFVAGGTEAFF
CDR3 DNA: TGCGCCAGCAGCTTCGTTGCAGGGGGCACTGAAGCTTTCTTT

V gene: TRBV7-9
D gene: TRBD2
J gene: TRBJ2-1
clone size: NA
CDR3 protein: CASSPGTRDQQFF
CDR3 DNA: TGTGCCAGCAGCCCCGGGACTAGAGATCAGCAGTTCTTC

V gene: TRBV7-3
D gene: NA
J gene: TRBJ1-6
clone size: NA
CDR3 protein: CASSLNTAYNSPLHF
CDR3 DNA: TGTGCCAGCAGCTTAAACACAGCATATAATTCACCCCTCCACTTT

V gene: TRBV7-9
D gene: NA
J gene: TRBJ2-7
clone size: NA
CDR3 protein: CASSDNAVSYEQYF
CDR3 DNA: TGTGCCAGCAGCGATAACGCGGTATCCTACGAGCAGTACTTC

V gene: TRBV27
D gene: TRBD1
J gene: TRBJ2-7
clone size: NA
CDR3 protein: CASSSTGAAYYEQYF
CDR3 DNA: TGTGCCAGCAGTTCAACAGGGGCCGCCTACTACGAGCAGTACTTC

V gene: TRBV7-9
D gene: NA
J gene: TRBJ2-2
clone size: NA
CDR3 protein: CANSRELFF
CDR3 DNA: TGTGCCAATAGTAGGGAGCTGTTTTTT

V gene: TRBV7-3
D gene: TRBD2
J gene: TRBJ2-2
clone size: many
CDR3 protein: CASSLTSGRRNTGELFF
CDR3 DNA: TGTGCCAGCAGCTTAACTAGCGGGAGGAGGAACACCGGGGAGCTGTTTTTT

V gene: TRBV28
D gene: TRBD2
J gene: TRBJ2-1
clone size: NA
CDR3 protein: CASSPAPGLASYNEQFF
CDR3 DNA: TGTGCCAGCAGCCCAGCCCCGGGACTAGCCTCCTACAATGAGCAGTTCTTC

V gene: TRBV7-2
D gene: TRBD1
J gene: TRBJ1-2
clone size: NA
CDR3 protein: CASSLLGQNYGYTF
CDR3 DNA: TGTGCCAGCAGCTTATTGGGACAGAACTATGGCTACACCTTC

V gene: TRBV10-3
D gene: TRBD2
J gene: TRBJ2-3
clone size: once
CDR3 protein: CAIRIGTSGRFTDTQYF
CDR3 DNA: TGTGCCATCAGAATCGGGACTAGCGGGAGGTTCACAGATACGCAGTATTTT

V gene: TRBV5-1
D gene: NA
J gene: TRBJ1-1
clone size: once
CDR3 protein: CASSLDTGGGTEAFF
CDR3 DNA: TGCGCCAGCAGTCTAGACACGGGGGGCGGCACTGAAGCTTTCTTT

V gene: TRBV24-1
D gene: TRBD1
J gene: TRBJ2-6
clone size: NA
CDR3 protein: CAKSTGESSGANVLTF
CDR3 DNA: TGTGCCAAATCGACAGGGGAGAGCTCTGGGGCCAACGTCCTGACTTTC

V gene: TRBV24-1
D gene: NA
J gene: TRBJ1-2
clone size: NA
CDR3 protein: CATSDAGADYGYTF
CDR3 DNA: TGTGCCACCAGTGACGCAGGGGCCGACTATGGCTACACCTTC

V gene: TRBV7-3
D gene: TRBD1
J gene: TRBJ2-1
clone size: NA
CDR3 protein: CASSSGTGGISYNEQFF
CDR3 DNA: TGTGCCAGCAGCTCCGGGACAGGGGGCATCTCCTACAATGAGCAGTTCTTC

V gene: TRBV5-8
D gene: TRBD1
J gene: TRBJ1-5
clone size: NA
CDR3 protein: CASSRTGDDQPQHF
CDR3 DNA: TGTGCCAGCAGCCGGACAGGGGATGATCAGCCCCAGCATTTT

V gene: TRBV6-5
D gene: TRBD1
J gene: TRBJ2-2
clone size: NA
CDR3 protein: CASSQGVLNTGELFF
CDR3 DNA: TGTGCCAGCAGTCAGGGGGTCCTGAACACCGGGGAGCTGTTTTTT

V gene: TRBV7-9
D gene: NA
J gene: TRBJ1-5
clone size: NA
CDR3 protein: CASSLPGDAPQHF
CDR3 DNA: TGTGCCAGCAGCTTACCGGGGGATGCGCCCCAGCATTTT

V gene: TRBV21-1
D gene: NA
J gene: TRBJ2-7
clone size: NA
CDR3 protein: CASSPRVAGLSYEQYF
CDR3 DNA: TGTGCCAGCAGCCCCCGTGTAGCGGGTCTTTCCTACGAGCAGTACTTC

V gene: TRBV20-1
D gene: TRBD1
J gene: TRBJ1-5
clone size: once
CDR3 protein: CSASTGDQPQHF
CDR3 DNA: TGCAGTGCTAGTACAGGGGACCAGCCCCAGCATTTT

V gene: TRBV19
D gene: NA
J gene: TRBJ1-5
clone size: NA
CDR3 protein: CASSPRRGKGQPQHF
CDR3 DNA: TGTGCCAGTAGTCCGAGGAGGGGAAAGGGTCAGCCCCAGCATTTT

V gene: TRBV28
D gene: NA
J gene: TRBJ2-7
clone size: NA
CDR3 protein: CASSPIDTSSYEQYF
CDR3 DNA: TGTGCCAGCAGTCCGATTGACACGAGCTCCTACGAGCAGTACTTC

V gene: TRBV10-3
D gene: TRBD2
J gene: TRBJ2-3
clone size: NA
CDR3 protein: CAISVLAGVGTDTQYF
CDR3 DNA: TGTGCCATCAGTGTACTAGCGGGAGTGGGGACAGATACGCAGTATTTT

V gene: TRBV29-1
D gene: TRBD1
J gene: TRBJ1-1
clone size: NA
CDR3 protein: CSVSRGRVTEAFF
CDR3 DNA: TGCAGCGTTAGCAGGGGGCGCGTCACTGAAGCTTTCTTT

V gene: TRBV7-8
D gene: TRBD1
J gene: TRBJ1-3
clone size: NA
CDR3 protein: CASSLAGTARLSSGNTIYF
CDR3 DNA: TGTGCCAGCAGCTTAGCCGGGACAGCGAGACTCAGCTCTGGAAACACCATATATTTT

V gene: TRBV4-1
D gene: NA
J gene: TRBJ2-2
clone size: NA
CDR3 protein: CASSQVGGADTGELFF
CDR3 DNA: TGCGCCAGCAGCCAAGTAGGCGGGGCGGACACCGGGGAGCTGTTTTTT

V gene: TRBV19
D gene: NA
J gene: TRBJ1-4
clone size: NA
CDR3 protein: CASSLSPGLSTNEKLFF
CDR3 DNA: TGTGCCAGCAGTCTTTCCCCGGGTCTTTCAACTAATGAAAAACTGTTTTTT

V gene: TRBV7-9
D gene: TRBD1
J gene: TRBJ1-2
clone size: NA
CDR3 protein: CASSRKLPGQTF
CDR3 DNA: TGTGCCAGCAGCCGAAAATTACCGGGACAGACCTTC

V gene: TRBV12-3/TRBV12-4
D gene: NA
J gene: TRBJ2-7
clone size: NA
CDR3 protein: CASSGGASYEQYF
CDR3 DNA: TGTGCCAGCAGTGGGGGGGCGTCCTACGAGCAGTACTTC

V gene: TRBV19
D gene: NA
J gene: TRBJ2-7
clone size: NA
CDR3 protein: CASSIAPSSGYEQYF
CDR3 DNA: TGTGCCAGTAGTATAGCCCCTAGTTCGGGCTACGAGCAGTACTTC

V gene: TRBV27
D gene: NA
J gene: TRBJ2-7
clone size: NA
CDR3 protein: CASSPPHLSGYEQYF
CDR3 DNA: TGTGCCAGCAGTCCCCCCCACTTATCGGGCTACGAGCAGTACTTC